These T cell receptor beta chains were read from a single sample in a study of shared clonotypes between healthy human individuals. Libraries were prepared by immunoSEQ multiplex PCR; TCRdb keeps only in-frame clonotypes and omits some of them. The sample has roughly 590,000 clones, about 95% seen once. The material sequenced was naive CD8+ T cells sorted from blood. The receptor set was obtained from a woman between 25 and 40 years old in good health. CDR3s include the opening cysteine and the closing phenylalanine or tryptophan. Fields, in order: J gene, D gene, V gene, clone size, CDR3 protein, CDR3 DNA. A D gene is named only where the DNA matches it firmly. A row's size may be missing; if present it is once, few, many or a size class.

>TRBJ1-2|-|TRBV6-6|-
CASSYSDPDYGYTF
TGTGCCAGCAGTTACTCGGATCCCGACTATGGCTACACCTTC
>TRBJ2-1|TRBD2|TRBV7-2|-
CASSQTSVSYNEQFF
TGTGCCAGCAGCCAGACTAGCGTTTCCTACAATGAGCAGTTCTTC
>TRBJ1-1|-|TRBV4-2|few
CASSQPGTPEAFF
TGTGCCAGCAGCCAGCCCGGGACACCTGAAGCTTTCTTT
>TRBJ2-7|TRBD1|TRBV14|once
CASSRPGQGGAYEQYF
TGTGCCAGCAGCCGCCCGGGACAGGGTGGAGCCTACGAGCAGTACTTC
>TRBJ2-1|-|TRBV9|-
CASSSRGTLATSYNEQFF
TGTGCCAGCAGCTCCAGGGGAACCCTAGCGACATCCTACAATGAGCAGTTCTTC
>TRBJ1-2|-|TRBV29-1|-
CSVQEGGYTF
TGCAGCGTCCAGGAGGGGGGCTACACCTTC
>TRBJ2-7|TRBD2|TRBV2|-
CASGTSEAYEQYF
TGTGCCAGCGGGACTAGCGAAGCCTACGAGCAGTACTTC
>TRBJ2-7|TRBD2|TRBV10-1|-
CASSESLAGDEQYF
TGCGCCAGCAGTGAGTCGTTAGCGGGAGACGAGCAGTACTTC
>TRBJ2-1|-|TRBV27|-
CASSLSPYNEQFF
TGTGCCAGCAGTTTAAGCCCCTACAATGAGCAGTTCTTC
>TRBJ1-1|-|TRBV27|-
CASSLSGVNTEAFF
TGTGCCAGCAGTTTGTCAGGGGTTAACACTGAAGCTTTCTTT
>TRBJ1-1|TRBD1|TRBV11-2|-
CASSPQGPTMNTEAFF
TGTGCCAGCAGCCCACAGGGGCCCACGATGAACACTGAAGCTTTCTTT
>TRBJ1-1|-|TRBV27|-
CASSLQTGNTEAFF
TGTGCCAGCAGTCTGCAAACAGGGAACACTGAAGCTTTCTTT
>TRBJ2-7|-|TRBV5-4|-
CASSPGQRGSYEQYF
TGTGCCAGCAGCCCGGGACAGCGGGGCTCCTACGAGCAGTACTTC
>TRBJ1-2|-|TRBV6-5|-
CASRNIRYGYTF
TGTGCCAGCAGAAATATCCGCTATGGCTACACCTTC
>TRBJ1-5|TRBD1|TRBV27|once
CASSSWTGAQPQHF
TGTGCCAGCAGTTCGTGGACAGGGGCCCAGCCCCAGCATTTT
>TRBJ1-2|-|TRBV7-8|-
CASSPQQGDGYTF
TGTGCCAGCAGCCCGCAACAGGGAGATGGCTACACCTTC
>TRBJ2-6|TRBD1|TRBV28|-
CASSPQQGAGANVLTF
TGTGCCAGCAGTCCGCAACAGGGGGCTGGGGCCAACGTCCTGACTTTC
>TRBJ2-3|-|TRBV4-1|-
CASSQPQVADTQYF
TGCGCCAGCAGCCAACCCCAAGTAGCAGATACGCAGTATTTT
>TRBJ1-5|TRBD1|TRBV2|-
CASKTTGGRPHQPQHF
TGTGCCAGCAAAACGACAGGGGGGAGGCCTCATCAGCCCCAGCATTTT
>TRBJ1-1|-|TRBV27|-
CASSFIGSTEAFF
TGTGCCAGCAGTTTCATAGGGAGCACTGAAGCTTTCTTT
>TRBJ2-7|TRBD2|TRBV27|-
CASTQSGDVSFEQYF
TGTGCCAGCACCCAAAGCGGGGATGTCAGCTTCGAGCAGTACTTC
>TRBJ2-1|TRBD2|TRBV6-5|-
CASSYRFLTSHEQFF
TGTGCCAGCAGTTACCGCTTCCTGACTAGCCATGAGCAGTTCTTC
>TRBJ2-3|-|TRBV28|-
CASSLSGSYGTDTQYF
TGTGCCAGCAGTTTATCAGGGTCTTACGGCACAGATACGCAGTATTTT
>TRBJ2-1|-|TRBV27|-
CASSSGGYNEQFF
TGTGCCAGCAGTTCTGGTGGCTACAATGAGCAGTTCTTC
>TRBJ1-1|-|TRBV11-2|-
CASSLELVSQAAEAFF
TGTGCCAGCAGCTTAGAACTTGTATCTCAGGCGGCTGAAGCTTTCTTT
>TRBJ2-7|TRBD2|TRBV5-6|-
CASSWGLAGASYEQYF
TGTGCCAGCAGCTGGGGACTAGCGGGAGCATCCTACGAGCAGTACTTC
>TRBJ2-3|TRBD2|TRBV13|-
CASSLGTSGLRGADTQYF
TGTGCCAGCAGCTTAGGGACTAGCGGGCTCCGAGGGGCAGATACGCAGTATTTT
>TRBJ2-7|-|TRBV27|-
CASSLQGGEQYF
TGTGCCAGCAGTTTACAGGGTGGAGAGCAGTACTTC
>TRBJ2-7|TRBD1|TRBV7-3|-
CASSLTSGGKSEQYF
TGTGCCAGCAGCTTAACCTCAGGGGGCAAATCCGAGCAGTACTTC
>TRBJ2-7|TRBD1|TRBV18|-
CASSPAGTQGAYEQYF
TGTGCCAGCTCACCAGCCGGGACCCAGGGGGCCTACGAGCAGTACTTC
>TRBJ2-1|TRBD2|TRBV7-9|-
CASSLSGAGGPPYNEQFF
TGTGCCAGCAGCTTATCGGGTGCGGGAGGGCCGCCCTACAATGAGCAGTTCTTC
>TRBJ2-5|-|TRBV27|-
CASSFGSEGEETQYF
TGTGCCAGCAGTTTTGGGAGTGAGGGTGAGGAGACCCAGTACTTC
>TRBJ1-4|-|TRBV5-1|once
CASSLVRGREKLFF
TGCGCCAGCAGCTTGGTTAGGGGTCGTGAAAAACTGTTTTTT
>TRBJ2-5|TRBD2|TRBV18|-
CASSPPSGRTQETQYF
TGTGCCAGCTCACCACCTAGCGGGAGGACCCAAGAGACCCAGTACTTC
>TRBJ2-1|-|TRBV5-6|-
CASSQGLEQFF
TGTGCCAGCAGCCAGGGACTTGAGCAGTTCTTC
>TRBJ2-7|TRBD2|TRBV19|-
CATAAGSGSLYEQYF
TGTGCCACCGCGGCCGGTAGCGGGAGTCTTTACGAGCAGTACTTC
>TRBJ1-5|-|TRBV7-6|-
CASSLVRGGTSNQPQHF
TGTGCCAGCAGCTTAGTCCGCGGGGGTACAAGCAATCAGCCCCAGCATTTT
>TRBJ2-7|TRBD2|TRBV9|-
CASSVGASGRTEQYF
TGTGCCAGCAGCGTAGGGGCTAGCGGGAGAACCGAGCAGTACTTC
>TRBJ1-4|TRBD1|TRBV2|-
CASSDLTGSNEKLFF
TGTGCCAGCAGTGACTTGACAGGGTCTAATGAAAAACTGTTTTTT
>TRBJ2-3|-|TRBV6-5|-
CASSYSIRPSTDTQYF
TGTGCCAGCAGTTACTCGATCAGACCCAGCACAGATACGCAGTATTTT
>TRBJ1-1|TRBD1|TRBV5-1|-
CASSSTGGPTEAFF
TGCGCCAGCAGCTCCACAGGGGGCCCCACTGAAGCTTTCTTT
>TRBJ2-2|-|TRBV27|-
CASSLSVRSTGELFF
TGTGCCAGCAGTTTATCGGTTAGGTCCACCGGGGAGCTGTTTTTT
>TRBJ2-7|TRBD2|TRBV28|-
CASGLAGTAYEQYF
TGTGCCAGCGGACTAGCGGGGACAGCCTACGAGCAGTACTTC
>TRBJ2-5|-|TRBV6-5|-
CASSYSLGGETQYF
TGTGCCAGCAGTTACTCTTTAGGTGGGGAGACCCAGTACTTC
>TRBJ2-1|-|TRBV7-8|-
CASSLPSPGHFYNEQFF
TGTGCCAGCAGCTTACCCAGTCCGGGACACTTCTACAATGAGCAGTTCTTC
>TRBJ2-1|-|TRBV7-9|-
CASSTASQYPPGLF
TGTGCCAGCAGCACAGCGTCCCAATACCCACCCGGTCTCTTC
>TRBJ2-7|TRBD1|TRBV6-5|-
CASSPEQGFGYEQYF
TGTGCCAGCAGTCCCGAACAGGGGTTTGGCTACGAGCAGTACTTC
>TRBJ2-2|-|TRBV6-1|-
CASSASDPSLNTGELFF
TGTGCCAGCAGTGCAAGTGACCCCTCTCTAAACACCGGGGAGCTGTTTTTT
>TRBJ2-7|TRBD1|TRBV7-9|-
CASSLVETGSLDEQYF
TGTGCCAGCAGCTTAGTTGAGACAGGGTCCTTGGACGAGCAGTACTTC
>TRBJ1-5|-|TRBV10-2|-
CASSESKSGLGNQPQHF
TGCGCCAGCAGTGAGTCGAAGTCAGGGCTGGGGAATCAGCCCCAGCATTTT